The text below deals with one T cell receptor beta chain. Authors' processing steps: Reference gene primer amplification in the assay estimated nucleated cell counts. Some clones are missing from TCRdb's copy, which holds only in-frame ones; the method was immunoSEQ multiplex PCR. From that table come the V and J calls and clone size; the DNA was used to work out D and trimming. The repertoire has roughly 260,000 clones, roughly nine tenths of them found once; the top ten carry about 9.2%. The data are from a study of blood T cell repertoires in COVID-19. Across the whole study: Italy, Spain and the United States were the sources of the convalescent and acute COVID-19 samples. T cells, B-cell-depleted T cells, or PBMCs provided the cDNA or gDNA that served as material.

Sequencing was carried out using peripheral blood. The TCR sequence derives from a man aged 35 to 55 who had recovered from COVID-19.

DNA for the CDR3: TGTGCCAGCAGTTACGTGAGTTCTAACTATGGCTACACCTTC. Its translation: CASSYVSSNYGYTF. This rearrangement joins TRBV6-6 to TRBJ1-2; D gene uncertain. The germline gives CDR1 MNHNY, CDR2 SVGAGI (reference sequence). Between the trimmed V and J ends, which lost 2 bases and 0 bases, there was a span of 7 bases. This CDR3 contains 14 residues.